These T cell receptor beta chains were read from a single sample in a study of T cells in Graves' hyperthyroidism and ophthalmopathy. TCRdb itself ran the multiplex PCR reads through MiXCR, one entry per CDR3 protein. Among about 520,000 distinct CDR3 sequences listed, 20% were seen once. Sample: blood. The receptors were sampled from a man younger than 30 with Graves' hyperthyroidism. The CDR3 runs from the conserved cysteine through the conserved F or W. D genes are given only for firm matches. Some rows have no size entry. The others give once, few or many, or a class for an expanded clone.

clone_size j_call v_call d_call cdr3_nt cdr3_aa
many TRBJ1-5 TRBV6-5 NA TGTGCCAGCAGTTACTCCTGGACACTGGATCAGCCCCAGCATTTT CASSYSWTLDQPQHF
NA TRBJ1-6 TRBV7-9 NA TGTGCCAGCAGCCAAGCCGGACGGGGGAATTCACCCCTCCACTTT CASSQAGRGNSPLHF
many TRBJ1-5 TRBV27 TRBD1 TGTGCCAGCAGCCCAGGGGGCCCGGATCAGCCCCAGCATTTT CASSPGGPDQPQHF
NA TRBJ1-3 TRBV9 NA TGTGCCAGCAGCGGCCTGGACGGGGTCGGAAACACCATATATTTT CASSGLDGVGNTIYF
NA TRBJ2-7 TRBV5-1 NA TGCGCCAGCAGCTTCGGGGGACAGAACGAGCAGTACTTC CASSFGGQNEQYF
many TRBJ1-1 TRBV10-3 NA TGTGCCATCAGACAGAACACTGAAGCTTTCTTT CAIRQNTEAFF
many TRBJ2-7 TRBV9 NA TGTGCCAGCAGCGAGAACTACGAGCAGTACTTC CASSENYEQYF
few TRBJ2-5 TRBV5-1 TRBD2 TGCGCCAGCAGCTCCGGCCCGAGGGGACTAGAAGAGACCCAGTACTTC CASSSGPRGLEETQYF
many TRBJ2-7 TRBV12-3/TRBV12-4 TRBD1 TGTGCCAGCAGGAGGACAGGGGAAAACGAGCAGTACTTC CASRRTGENEQYF
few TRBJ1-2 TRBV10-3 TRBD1 TGTGCCATCAGGGGACAGGACCACCCTAACTATGGCTACACCTTC CAIRGQDHPNYGYTF
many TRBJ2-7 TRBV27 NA TGTGCCAGCAGTTGGGACCCGTCCGGTACGGAGCAGTACTTC CASSWDPSGTEQYF
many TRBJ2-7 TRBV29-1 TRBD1 TGCAGCGCTCTAACCCGGGACAGGCACGAGCAGTACTTC CSALTRDRHEQYF
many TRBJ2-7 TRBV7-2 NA TGTGCCAGCAGCTTACACAGTTCGATACCGACTTGGTACTTC CASSLHSSIPTWYF
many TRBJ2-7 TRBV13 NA TGTGCCAGAAGACAGGCTTTCTCCTACGAGCAGTACTTC CARRQAFSYEQYF
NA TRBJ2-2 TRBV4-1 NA TGCGCCAGCAGCCAAGGGCAAGAACCGGACTCCCGGAACGGGGAGCTGTTTTTT CASSQGQEPDSRNGELFF
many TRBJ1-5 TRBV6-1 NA TGTGCCAGTATAGGCGTTAGCAATCAGCCCCAGCATTTT CASIGVSNQPQHF
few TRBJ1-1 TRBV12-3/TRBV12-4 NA TGTGCCAGCAAACTTGCGCGGACTGAAGCTTTCTTT CASKLARTEAFF
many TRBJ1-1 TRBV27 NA TGTGCCAGCAGTCTCATTCGGGGAACTGAAGCTTTCTTT CASSLIRGTEAFF
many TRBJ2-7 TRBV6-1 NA TGTGCCAGCAGTGAACACAGCTACGAGCAGTACTTC CASSEHSYEQYF
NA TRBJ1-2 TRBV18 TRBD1 TGTGCCAGCTCACCACTCGCAGGGGGGAACTATGGCTACACCTTC CASSPLAGGNYGYTF
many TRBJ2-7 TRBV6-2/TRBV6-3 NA TGTGCCAGCAGTTACTCAGGACTGGAGCAGTACTTC CASSYSGLEQYF
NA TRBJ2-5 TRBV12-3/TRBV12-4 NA TGTGCCAGCAGTCCCGACTTATCGCAAGAGACCCAGTACTTC CASSPDLSQETQYF
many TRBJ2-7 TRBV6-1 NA TGTGCCAGCAGCCTAAGGTCCTATTCGGCGGGCGAGCAGTACTTC CASSLRSYSAGEQYF
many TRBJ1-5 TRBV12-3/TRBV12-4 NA TGTGCCAGCAGTGCCGACAGTTACAATCAGCCCCAGCATTTT CASSADSYNQPQHF
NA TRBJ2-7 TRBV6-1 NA TGTGCCAGCAGCCCAGGGGCGGAACCCTCCTACGAGCAGTACTTC CASSPGAEPSYEQYF
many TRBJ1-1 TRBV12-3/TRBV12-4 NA TGTGCCAGCAGTCCCTTGTCTAGGGGCACTGAAGCTTTCTTT CASSPLSRGTEAFF
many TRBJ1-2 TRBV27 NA TGTGCCAGCAGTTCCCACAATTACGAACCCTCTGAATCCGGCTATGGCTACACCTTC CASSSHNYEPSESGYGYTF
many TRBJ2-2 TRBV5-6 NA TGTGCCAGCAGCCTCGACGTTCCCACCGGGGAGCTGTTTTTT CASSLDVPTGELFF
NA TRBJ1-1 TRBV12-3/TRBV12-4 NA TGTGCCAGCAGTTATGGGCCCATCTTCACTGAAGCTTTCTTT CASSYGPIFTEAFF
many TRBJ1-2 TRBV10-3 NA TGTGCCATCAGTTCTCAGTATGGCTACACCTTC CAISSQYGYTF
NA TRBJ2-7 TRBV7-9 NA TGTGCCAGCAGCTCGACTGCCTCCGGGTCCTACGAGCAGTACTTC CASSSTASGSYEQYF
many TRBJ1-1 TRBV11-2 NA TGTGCCAGCAGCTTAGATAGAGGCCAGGGACTGAAGCATTCGGAAGCTTTCTTT CASSLDRGQGLKHSEAFF
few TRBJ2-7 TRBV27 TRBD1 TGTGCCAGCACCTCGGACAGGCGCGAGCAGTACTTC CASTSDRREQYF
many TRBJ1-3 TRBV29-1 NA TGCAGCGTTGAAAGCTCTGGAAACACCATATATTTT CSVESSGNTIYF
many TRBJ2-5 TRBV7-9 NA TGTGCCAGCAGCGACTCTCGAGAGACCCAGTACTTC CASSDSRETQYF
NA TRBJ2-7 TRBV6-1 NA TGTGCCGGAGGGGGGTCCCCCTACGAGCAGTACTTC CAGGGSPYEQYF
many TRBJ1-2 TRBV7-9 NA TGTGCCAGCAGCTTAGCCGGGACACCCAACTATGGCTACACCTTC CASSLAGTPNYGYTF
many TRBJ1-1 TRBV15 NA TGTGCCACCAGCAGAGATGCCACATGGGGCACTGAAGCTTTCTTT CATSRDATWGTEAFF
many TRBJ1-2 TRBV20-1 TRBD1 TGCAGTGCGGGGGACAGGGCCGGCTACACCTTC CSAGDRAGYTF
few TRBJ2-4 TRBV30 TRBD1 TGTGCCTACTCACAGGGGCAGGGGGCCATTCAGTACTTC CAYSQGQGAIQYF
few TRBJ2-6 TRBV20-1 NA TGCAGTGCTAGGGACTCTGGGGCCAACGTCCTGACTTTC CSARDSGANVLTF
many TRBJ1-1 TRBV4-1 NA TGCGCCAGCAGCCAAGATATCGCCATTGACACTGAAGCTTTCTTT CASSQDIAIDTEAFF
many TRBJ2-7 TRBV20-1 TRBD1 TGCAGTGCCGAGGACAGGGAGAGCGAGCAGTACTTC CSAEDRESEQYF
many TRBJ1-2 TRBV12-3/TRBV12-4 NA TGTGCCTCAAGGGGGGGGGACTATGGCTACACCTTC CASRGGDYGYTF
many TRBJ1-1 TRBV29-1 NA TGCAGCGTTGAAGGGGCAGAGGAAGCTTTCTTT CSVEGAEEAFF
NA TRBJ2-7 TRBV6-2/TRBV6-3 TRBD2 TGTGCCAGCAGTTACGGTTTTAGCGGGGCCCCCTACGAGCAGTACTTC CASSYGFSGAPYEQYF
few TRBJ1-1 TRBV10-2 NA TGCGCCAGCAGTGCTTTCCGGGGACGGAACACTGAAGCTTTCTTT CASSAFRGRNTEAFF
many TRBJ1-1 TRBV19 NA TGTGCCAGTAGTATTGGAGCGACGGAAGCTTTCTTT CASSIGATEAFF
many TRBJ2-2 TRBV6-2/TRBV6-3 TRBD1 TGTGCCAGCAGTCACCTACCGACAGGGATCGGACCGGAGGAGCTGTTTTTT CASSHLPTGIGPEELFF
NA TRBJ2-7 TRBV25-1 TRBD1 TGTGCCAGCAGCCCCGGACCATCAGGGGGCCTCTACGAGCAGTACTTC CASSPGPSGGLYEQYF
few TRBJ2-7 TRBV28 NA TGTGCCAGCAACGTACAGGGTCCGGGCGAGCGGTACTTC CASNVQGPGERYF
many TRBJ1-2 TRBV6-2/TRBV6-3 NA TGTGCCAGCAGTTACTTCGGCCTTCCCCATGGCTACACCTTC CASSYFGLPHGYTF
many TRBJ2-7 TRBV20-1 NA TGCAGTGCCCCGGACGGAGTAGGAGCCTACGAGCAGTACTTC CSAPDGVGAYEQYF
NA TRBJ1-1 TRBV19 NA TGTGCCAGTACTTCTCAGGGGTGGAACACTGAAGCTTTCTTT CASTSQGWNTEAFF
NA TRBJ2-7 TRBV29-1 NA TGCAGTGCCGGGGACAACTACTCCGAGCAGTACTTC CSAGDNYSEQYF
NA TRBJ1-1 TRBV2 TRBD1 TGTGCCAGCAGTGCGAATGACAGGGGTAGGACTGAAGCTTTCTTT CASSANDRGRTEAFF